This T cell receptor beta chain comes out of a study of blood T cell repertoires in COVID-19. About the research overall: The cDNA or gDNA used as material had been derived from T cells, B-cell-depleted T cells, or PBMCs.

Methods used by the authors: From reference gene primer amplification, estimates of nucleated cell counts were derived. This table comes from immunoSEQ multiplex PCR, and its TCRdb copy is limited to in-frame clones, with some not included. The V and J calls and clone size come from that table; D and trimming were worked out from the DNA. The sample yields around 130,000 clones, about four fifths seen once. This CDR3 comprises 16 residues. CDR1 is LNHDA, CDR2 SQIVND, per germline (reference sequence). The V segment lost 4 bases and the J segment 3 bases; nucleotides outside the gene matches: 6. Two consecutive negative NP/OP PCR tests, clearance, or resolved symptoms defined Cohort 3 recovery.

The sequencing input was PBMCs or T cells enriched from blood (not recorded which). The clonotype was recovered from a man aged 25 to 40 who had recovered from COVID-19. This rearrangement joins TRBV19 to TRBJ1-5; 10 positions match TRBD1. CDR3 sequence reads: CASSNRDRGDNQPQHF. The DNA of the CDR3 is TGTGCCAGTAGTAACCGGGACAGGGGCGACAATCAGCCCCAGCATTTT.